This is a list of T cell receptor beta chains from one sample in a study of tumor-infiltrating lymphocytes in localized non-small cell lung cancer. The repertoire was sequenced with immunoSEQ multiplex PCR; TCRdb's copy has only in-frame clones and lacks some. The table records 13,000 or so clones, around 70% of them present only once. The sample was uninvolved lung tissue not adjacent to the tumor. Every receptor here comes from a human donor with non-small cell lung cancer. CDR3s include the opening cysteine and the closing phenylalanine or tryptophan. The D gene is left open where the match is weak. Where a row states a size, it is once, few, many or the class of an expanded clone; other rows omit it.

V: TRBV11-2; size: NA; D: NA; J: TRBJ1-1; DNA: TGTGCCAGCAGCTTAGCCGGGACGACTGAAGCTTTCTTT; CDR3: CASSLAGTTEAFF
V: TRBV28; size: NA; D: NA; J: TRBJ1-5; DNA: TGTGCCAGCAGTTACGTACGGGGTAAGTTGGATCAGCCCCAGCATTTT; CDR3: CASSYVRGKLDQPQHF
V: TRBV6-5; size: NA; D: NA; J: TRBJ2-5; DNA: TGTGCCAGCAGCCCAGGCTACTCAGAGACCCAGTACTTC; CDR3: CASSPGYSETQYF
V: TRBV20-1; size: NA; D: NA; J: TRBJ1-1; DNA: TGCAGTGCTAGGTTCGGAGGGCGGGCTTTCTTT; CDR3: CSARFGGRAFF
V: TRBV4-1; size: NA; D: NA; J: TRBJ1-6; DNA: TGCGCCAGCAGCCCTGAGCCGGGCTCCCTTAATAATTCACCCCTCCACTTT; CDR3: CASSPEPGSLNNSPLHF
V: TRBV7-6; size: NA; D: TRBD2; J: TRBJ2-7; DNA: TGTGCCAGCAGCTTAGCGGGGTGGCGGGAGGTCAACGAGCAGTACTTC; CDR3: CASSLAGWREVNEQYF
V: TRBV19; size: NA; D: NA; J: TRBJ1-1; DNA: TGTGCCAGTGGGACCTTCACTGAAGCTTTCTTT; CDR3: CASGTFTEAFF
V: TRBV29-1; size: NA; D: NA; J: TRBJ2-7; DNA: TGCAGCGTTGGCGACTACGAGCAGTACTTC; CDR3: CSVGDYEQYF
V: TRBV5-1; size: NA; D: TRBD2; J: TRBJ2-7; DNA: TGCGCCAGCAGCCCTAGCGGGAGCTCCTACGAGCAGTACTTC; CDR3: CASSPSGSSYEQYF
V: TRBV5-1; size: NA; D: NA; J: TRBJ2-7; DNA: TGCGCCAGCAGCTTGGCCCTAGGGTACGAGCAGTACTTC; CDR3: CASSLALGYEQYF
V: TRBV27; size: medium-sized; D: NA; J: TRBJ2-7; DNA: TGTGCCAGCAGTTTAAATTGGAAGGACGAGCAGTACTTC; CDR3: CASSLNWKDEQYF
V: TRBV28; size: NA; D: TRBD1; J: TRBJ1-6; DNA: TGTGCCAGCAGTATCACGGACAGGGTTGCTAATTCACCCCTCCACTTT; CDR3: CASSITDRVANSPLHF
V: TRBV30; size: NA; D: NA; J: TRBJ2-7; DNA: TGTGCCTGGAGGACTAGTTTATACGAGCAGTACTTC; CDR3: CAWRTSLYEQYF
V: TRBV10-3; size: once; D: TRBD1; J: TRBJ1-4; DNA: TGTGCCATCGGGACAGGGAATGAAAAACTGTTTTTT; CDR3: CAIGTGNEKLFF
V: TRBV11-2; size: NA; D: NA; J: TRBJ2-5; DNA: TGTGCCAGCAGCTTAGGAAGTTTGGGGGGAATGCAAGAGACCCAGTACTTC; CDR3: CASSLGSLGGMQETQYF
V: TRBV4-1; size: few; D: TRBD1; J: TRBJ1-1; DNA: TGCGCCAGCAGCCAAGTACAGGGGGCCGGAACTGAAGCTTTCTTT; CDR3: CASSQVQGAGTEAFF
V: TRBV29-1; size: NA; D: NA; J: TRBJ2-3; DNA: TGCAGCGTTGGGGGTAGGGTAGGGACAGATACGCAGTATTTT; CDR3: CSVGGRVGTDTQYF
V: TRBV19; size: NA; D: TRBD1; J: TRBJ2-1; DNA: TGTGCCAGTAGTAATCACAGGGGCGGTTTCAATGAGCAGTTCTTC; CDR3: CASSNHRGGFNEQFF
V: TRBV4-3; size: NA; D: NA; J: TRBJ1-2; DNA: TGCGCCAGCAGTAATACGGCCCTTTCACCTTATGGCTACACCTTC; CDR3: CASSNTALSPYGYTF
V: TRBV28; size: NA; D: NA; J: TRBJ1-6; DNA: TGTGCCAGCAGAGTACAGGGTCGCAATTCACCCCTCCACTTT; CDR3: CASRVQGRNSPLHF
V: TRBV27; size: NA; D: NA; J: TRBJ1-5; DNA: TGTGCCGCGGCACTTTTTAGCAATCAGCCCCAGCATTTT; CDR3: CAAALFSNQPQHF
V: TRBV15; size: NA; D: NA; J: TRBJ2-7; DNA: TGTGCCACCAGCAGAGATAAATTGCCTTCCGAGCAGTACTTC; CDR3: CATSRDKLPSEQYF
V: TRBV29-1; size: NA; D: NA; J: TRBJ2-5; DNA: TGCAGCGTCCCCCCCCTCGGGGCACAAGAGACCCAGTACTTC; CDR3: CSVPPLGAQETQYF
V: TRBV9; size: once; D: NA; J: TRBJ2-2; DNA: TGTGCCAGCAGCGAGAATAGGGTATCGGGGGAGCTGTTTTTT; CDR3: CASSENRVSGELFF
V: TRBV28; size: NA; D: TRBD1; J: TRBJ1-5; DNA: TGTGCCAGCAGTCTCCCAAAGGCAGGGGGCAGGCCCCAGCATTTT; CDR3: CASSLPKAGGRPQHF
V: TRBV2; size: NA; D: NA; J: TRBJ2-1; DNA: TGTGCCAGCAGCGACGGGTACAATGAGCAGTTCTTC; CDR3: CASSDGYNEQFF
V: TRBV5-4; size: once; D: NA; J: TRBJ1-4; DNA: TGTGCCAGCAGCCGCGACAGGAATGAAAAACTGTTTTTT; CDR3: CASSRDRNEKLFF
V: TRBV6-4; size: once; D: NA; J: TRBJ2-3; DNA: TGTGCCAGCAGTTCGGACGCCGTAGATACGCAGTATTTT; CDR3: CASSSDAVDTQYF
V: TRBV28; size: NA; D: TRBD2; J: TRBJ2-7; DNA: TGTGCCAGCAGGAGACCCGAACGGGGGGGCGAGCAGTACTTC; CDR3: CASRRPERGGEQYF
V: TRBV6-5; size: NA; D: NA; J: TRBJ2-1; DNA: TGTGCCAGTTCGAGAGAGAGCTCCTACAATGAGCAGTTCTTC; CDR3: CASSRESSYNEQFF
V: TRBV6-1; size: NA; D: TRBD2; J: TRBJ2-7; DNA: TGTGCCAGCAGGCGACTAGCGGGGACCTACGAGCAGTACTTC; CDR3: CASRRLAGTYEQYF
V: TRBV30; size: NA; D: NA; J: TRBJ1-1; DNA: TGTGCCTGGAGTGGTGGGGGGCCAGTGACCACTGAAGCTTTCTTT; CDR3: CAWSGGGPVTTEAFF
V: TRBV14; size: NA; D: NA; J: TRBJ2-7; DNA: TGTGCCAGCAGCCAGGGGGTCTACGAGCAGTACTTC; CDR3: CASSQGVYEQYF
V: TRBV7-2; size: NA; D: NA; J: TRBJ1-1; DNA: TGTGCCAGCAGCTTACTCCCCGGGTCGGGCGTGGCTTTCTTT; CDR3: CASSLLPGSGVAFF
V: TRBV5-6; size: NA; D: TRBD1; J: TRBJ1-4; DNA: TGTGCCAGCAGCTCACGAACAGGGGTAACTAATGAAAAACTGTTTTTT; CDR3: CASSSRTGVTNEKLFF
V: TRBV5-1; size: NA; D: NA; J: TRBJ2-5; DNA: TGCGCCAGCAGCTCCGCCACAGGGAATGGAGAGACCCAGTACTTC; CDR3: CASSSATGNGETQYF
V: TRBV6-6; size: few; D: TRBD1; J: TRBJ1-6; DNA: TGTGCCAGCAGTTGGGACAGGGAGGATAATTCACCCCTCCACTTT; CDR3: CASSWDREDNSPLHF
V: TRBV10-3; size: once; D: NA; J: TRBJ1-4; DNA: TGTGCCACCAGCGGGAGAATAGGGGCCGGTAGTGAAAAACTGTTTTTT; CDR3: CATSGRIGAGSEKLFF
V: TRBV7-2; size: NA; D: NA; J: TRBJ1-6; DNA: TGTGCCAGCAGGCGACCCCAACAGGGCTATAATTCACCCCTCCACTTT; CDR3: CASRRPQQGYNSPLHF
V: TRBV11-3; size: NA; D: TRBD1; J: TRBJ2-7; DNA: TGTGCCAGCGGCAGGGGGCCCTCCTACGAGCAGTACTTC; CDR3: CASGRGPSYEQYF
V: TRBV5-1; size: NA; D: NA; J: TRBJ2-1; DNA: TGCGCCAGCAGCTTAGGAGTTAGCGGTACCTACTACAATGAGCAGTTCTTC; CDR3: CASSLGVSGTYYNEQFF
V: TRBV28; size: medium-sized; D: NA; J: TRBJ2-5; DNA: TGTGCCAGCAGTTTATTTACCCTAGGTGAGACCCAGTACTTC; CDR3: CASSLFTLGETQYF
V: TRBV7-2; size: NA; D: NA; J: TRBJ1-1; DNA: TGTGCCAGCAGCCCAAGAGGAGTCTGGGGCACTGAAGCTTTCTTT; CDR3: CASSPRGVWGTEAFF
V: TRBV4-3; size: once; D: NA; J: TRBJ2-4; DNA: TGCGCCAGCAGCCAGGCCAGGCACAAAAACATTCAGTACTTC; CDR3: CASSQARHKNIQYF
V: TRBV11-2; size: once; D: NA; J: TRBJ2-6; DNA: TGTGCCAGCGGGGCTGGGGCCAACGTCCTGACTTTC; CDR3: CASGAGANVLTF
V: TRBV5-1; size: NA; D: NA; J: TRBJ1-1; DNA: TGCGCCAGCAGGTCACAGGGTGGGAGCACTGAAGCTTTCTTT; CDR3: CASRSQGGSTEAFF
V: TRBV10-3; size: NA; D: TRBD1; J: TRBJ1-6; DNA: TGTGCCATCAGTGAGTCCGGACAGGATAATTCACCCCTCCACTTT; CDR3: CAISESGQDNSPLHF
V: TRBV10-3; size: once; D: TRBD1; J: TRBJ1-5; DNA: TGTGCCATCAGTGAGACAGGGGGTCAGCCCCAGCATTTT; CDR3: CAISETGGQPQHF
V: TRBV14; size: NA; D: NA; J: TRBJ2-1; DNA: TGTGCCAGCAGCCAAGACGAGACAGACTCCTACAATGAGCAGTTCTTC; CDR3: CASSQDETDSYNEQFF
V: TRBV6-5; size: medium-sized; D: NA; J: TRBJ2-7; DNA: TGTGCCAGCAGTCCGCCCGGACAAACCTACGAGCAGTACTTC; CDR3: CASSPPGQTYEQYF
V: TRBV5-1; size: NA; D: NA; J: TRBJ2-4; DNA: TGCGCCAGCAGCTTGGCCCCGGGGGAGGGGGGCAAAAACATTCAGTACTTC; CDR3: CASSLAPGEGGKNIQYF
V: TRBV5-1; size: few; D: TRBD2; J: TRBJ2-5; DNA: TGCGCCAGCCTCGGGGGTACTAGCGGGGGACAAGAGACCCAGTACTTC; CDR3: CASLGGTSGGQETQYF
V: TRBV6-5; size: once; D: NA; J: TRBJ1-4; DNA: TGTGCCAGCAGCCGGACAGAGGGAAAACTGTTTTTT; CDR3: CASSRTEGKLFF
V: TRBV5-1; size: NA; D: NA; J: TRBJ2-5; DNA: TGCGCCAGCAGCTTCCAAGGGGTACAAGAGACCCAGTACTTC; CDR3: CASSFQGVQETQYF
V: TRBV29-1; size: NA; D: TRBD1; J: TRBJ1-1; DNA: TGCAGCGTTAAAAGCTCGACAGGGCTCAACGAAGCTTTCTTT; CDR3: CSVKSSTGLNEAFF
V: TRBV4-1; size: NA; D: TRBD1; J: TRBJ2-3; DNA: TGCGCCAGCAGCGCGGGGACAGGGGACACAGATACGCAGTATTTT; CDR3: CASSAGTGDTDTQYF
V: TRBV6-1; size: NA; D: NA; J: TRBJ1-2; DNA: TGTGCCAGCACCCCCGGGGCAAACTATGGCTACACCTTC; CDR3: CASTPGANYGYTF
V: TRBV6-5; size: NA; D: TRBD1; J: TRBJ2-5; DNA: TGTGCCAGCAGTCGGGACAGGGAGGAGACCCAGTACTTC; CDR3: CASSRDREETQYF
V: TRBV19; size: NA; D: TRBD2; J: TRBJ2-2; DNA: TGTGCCAGCACTAGCGGGGTTACCACCGGGGAGCTGTTTTTT; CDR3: CASTSGVTTGELFF